This TCR beta chain was captured in a study of blood T cell repertoires in COVID-19. Study summary: Whether acute or convalescent, the COVID-19 samples came from the United States, Italy and Spain. In each case, the material was cDNA or gDNA derived from T cells, B-cell-depleted T cells, or PBMCs.

This CDR3 contains 15 residues. V lost 5 bases, J lost 2 bases, and 8 bases stayed unmatched. Germline loops: CDR1 SGHAT, CDR2 FQNNGV. Original handling: The authors estimated nucleated cell counts from reference gene primer amplification. Sequenced by immunoSEQ multiplex PCR; TCRdb stores in-frame clones only, minus some. V, J and clone size are taken as reported in that table, and D and trimming were inferred from the DNA itself. Here the sample spans roughly 170,000 clones, roughly 80% being singletons. Clinical history as reported by participants underpinned cohort assignment. The sequenced sample consisted of PBMCs or T cells enriched from blood (not recorded which). The chain has TRBV11-2 and TRBJ2-7, with 8 bases fitting TRBD2. The receptor was derived from a woman in her forties with acute COVID-19. CDR3 sequence: CASSTPSGSTYEQYF. In DNA, the CDR3 is TGTGCCAGCAGCACCCCTAGCGGGTCCACCTACGAGCAGTACTTC.